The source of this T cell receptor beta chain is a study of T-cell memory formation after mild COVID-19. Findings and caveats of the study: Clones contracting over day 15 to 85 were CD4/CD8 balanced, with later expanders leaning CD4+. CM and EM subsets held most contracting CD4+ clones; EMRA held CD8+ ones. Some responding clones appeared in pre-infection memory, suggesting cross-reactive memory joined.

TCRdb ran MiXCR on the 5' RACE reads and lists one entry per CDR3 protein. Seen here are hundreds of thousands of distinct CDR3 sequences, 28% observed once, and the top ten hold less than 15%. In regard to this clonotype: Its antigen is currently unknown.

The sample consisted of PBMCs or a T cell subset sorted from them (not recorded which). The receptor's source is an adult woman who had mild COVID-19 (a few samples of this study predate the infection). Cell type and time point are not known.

In DNA form, the CDR3 reads TGTGCCAGCAGTTACCGAGACAGGGGGAGGGAAAAACTGTTTTTT. It specifies CASSYRDRGREKLFF. The J gene is TRBJ1-4, the V gene TRBV6-5; TRBD1 aligns across 9 bases. Germline trimming cut 2 bases from V and 8 bases from J; bases unmatched to any gene: 6. The CDR3 spans 15 residues. CDR1 and CDR2 from the germline V gene are MNHEY and SVGAGI.